Presented here are 25 T cell receptor beta chains from one specimen sequenced in a study of blood T cell repertoires in COVID-19. Sequencing used immunoSEQ multiplex PCR; TCRdb keeps in-frame clones, though not all of them. The table shows under 300,000 clones, with around 82% occurring only once. The sequencing sample was made of peripheral blood. The receptor set was obtained from a woman in her forties or fifties who had recovered from COVID-19.

This clone has more than one count but fewer than ten. J is TRBJ2-7 and V is TRBV13; 7 nucleotides align to TRBD2. The CDR3 contains 15 residues. Germline CDR1 and CDR2: PRHDT and FYEKMQ (reference sequence). J lost 3 bases, V lost 5 bases, and 10 bases had no gene match. The CDR3 loop is CASSDSRGGGYEQYF. CDR3 in DNA: TGTGCCAGCAGCGACAGTCGCGGGGGAGGCTACGAGCAGTACTTC.

The CDR3 loop reads CASSIGRTVTSGYTF. The DNA of the CDR3 is TGTGCCAGTAGTATAGGGCGGACAGTAACTTCTGGCTACACCTTC. This chain links TRBV19 with TRBJ1-2; D perhaps matches TRBD1 (6 bases). V shed 1 base and J shed 7 bases, with 16 bases lying between them. CDR1 and CDR2 (germline): LNHDA, SQIVND (reference sequence). The CDR3 has 15 amino acids.

The V gene is TRBV19, the J gene TRBJ2-1, with 8 bases lining up with TRBD2. CDR1 LNHDA and CDR2 SQIVND come from the germline V gene (reference sequence). The junction had 3 bases not matched to a gene; V was cut back by 1 base and J by 1 base. This CDR3 has 16 amino acids. CDR3 DNA sequence: TGTGCCAGTAGTATAGCGGGGGGGAGGTCCTACAATGAGCAGTTCTTC. Protein: CASSIAGGRSYNEQFF.

This chain uses TRBV29-1 with TRBJ2-7, with 11 bases aligning to TRBD2. The germline CDR1 and CDR2 sequences are SQVTM and ANQGSEA. Germline trimming cut 4 bases from V and 4 bases from J; bases unmatched to any gene: 12. This CDR3 spans 16 amino acids. This CDR3 reads CSVGRGTSGTWYEQYF. The CDR3, as DNA: TGCAGCGTTGGCAGGGGGACTAGCGGTACTTGGTACGAGCAGTACTTC.

V usage is TRBV7-9 and J usage is TRBJ2-3, with a weak D call TRBD1 (6 bases). The V gene's germline CDR1 is SEHNR and CDR2 FQNEAQ (reference sequence). The V end was cut by 5 bases, the J end by 5 bases, with 17 bases between. The length of the CDR3 is 15 residues. This chain's CDR3 is CASSAHRVVIDTQYF. CDR3 coding DNA: TGTGCCAGCAGCGCACACAGGGTAGTTATAGATACGCAGTATTTT.

V usage is TRBV9 and J usage is TRBJ1-1, with D hard to call. V was pared by 0 bases and J by 4 bases, with 16 bases between. The CDR3 is made up of 16 amino acids. The germline V gene has CDR1 SGDLS and CDR2 YYNGEE. CDR3 loop: CASSVARSGYGTEAFF. The CDR3 DNA sequence: TGTGCCAGCAGCGTAGCTAGGTCGGGGTATGGCACTGAAGCTTTCTTT.

The rearrangement links TRBV5-1 to TRBJ1-4, with D possibly being TRBD1 (5 bases). There are 15 residues in the CDR3. The V and J ends lost 5 bases and 7 bases respectively, with 18 bases between them. The germline V gene has CDR1 SGHRS and CDR2 YFSETQ. The chain's CDR3 is CASRMTGGGVEKLFF. In DNA, the CDR3 is TGCGCCAGCAGAATGACGGGGGGTGGCGTTGAAAAACTGTTTTTT. Looking up the rest from reference TRBV5-1 and TRBJ1-4 gives the full variable domain: KAGVTQTPRYLIKTRGQQVTLSCSPISGHRSVSWYQQTPGQGLQFLFEYFSETQRNKGNFPGRFSGRQFSNSRSEMNVSTLELGDSALYLCASRMTGGGVEKLFFGSGTQLSVL.

V and J are TRBV21-1 and TRBJ1-5. TRBV21-1 is assigned pseudogene status. The CDR3 extends over 15 amino acids. CDR3 region: CASSLGEGSNQPQHF. CDR3 sequence (DNA): TGTGCCAGCAGCCTGGGGGAGGGGAGCAATCAGCCCCAGCATTTT.

This sequence joins TRBV28 and TRBJ2-3, with 8 bases identical to TRBD1. The length of the CDR3 is 15 residues. The V segment lost 5 bases and the J segment 4 bases; nucleotides outside the gene matches: 8. Germline V gene lookup returns CDR1 MDHEN and CDR2 SYDVKM. CDR3: CASSKRQGYADTQYF. Here the CDR3 DNA reads TGTGCCAGCAGTAAGAGACAGGGGTATGCAGATACGCAGTATTTT.

In its sample, this clone was seen once. V is TRBV7-9 and J is TRBJ2-1; D gene uncertain. Germline loops: CDR1 SEHNR, CDR2 FQNEAQ (reference sequence). The CDR3 is made up of 13 amino acids. V lost 0 bases to trimming and J lost 8 bases, with 8 bases between them. CDR3 sequence (DNA): TGTGCCAGCAGCTTAGCCCCTCGAGATGAGCAGTTCTTC. Encoded protein: CASSLAPRDEQFF.

The chain combines TRBV3-1 (or the pseudogene TRBV3-2) with TRBJ2-6; possibly TRBD1 for D (5 bases). Germline assignment: CDR1 LGHDT and CDR2 YNNKEL (reference sequence). This CDR3 is 15 amino acids long. V shed 5 bases and J shed 2 bases, with 10 bases lying between them. DNA for the CDR3: TGTGCCAGCAGCTACGACAGCCCTGGGGCCAACGTCCTGACTTTC. It encodes CASSYDSPGANVLTF.

As concerns this clone: The sample contains more than one DNA sequence encoding this CDR3. The chain carries TRBV28 and TRBJ2-7; 9 bases agree with TRBD1. The V gene's germline CDR1 is MDHEN and CDR2 SYDVKM. Unmatched junction bases numbered 2, after V lost 4 bases and J lost 1 base. The CDR3 sequence is 14 residues long. Written as DNA, the CDR3 is TGTGCCAGCAGTTCCGGGACAGGGTCCTACGAGCAGTACTTC. Protein sequence: CASSSGTGSYEQYF. Looking up the rest from reference TRBV28 and TRBJ2-7 gives the full variable domain: DVKVTQSSRYLVKRTGEKVFLECVQDMDHENMFWYRQDPGLGLRLIYFSYDVKMKEKGDIPEGYSVSREKKERFSLILESASTNQTSMYLCASSSGTGSYEQYFGPGTRLTVT.

This chain links TRBV30 with TRBJ2-5; a possible D gene is TRBD1 (6 bases). V lost 4 bases to trimming and J lost 4 bases, with 22 bases between them. From germline, CDR1 is GTSNPN and CDR2 SVGIG (reference sequence). This CDR3 spans 16 amino acids. This CDR3 is CAWTRQYQQGGETQYF. The CDR3 DNA sequence: TGTGCCTGGACGCGCCAATACCAACAGGGTGGAGAGACCCAGTACTTC.

This chain connects TRBV27 to TRBJ2-3; 8 bases map to TRBD2. The CDR3 is 16 amino acids. V lost 0 bases, J lost 3 bases, and 5 bases stayed unmatched. Germline lookup yields CDR1 MNHEY and CDR2 SMNVEV (reference sequence). The DNA for the CDR3 is TGTGCCAGCAGTTTATCAGGGCGGGGGGTTACAGATACGCAGTATTTT. Amino acids: CASSLSGRGVTDTQYF.

The genes are TRBV28 and TRBJ1-2, with TRBD1 as a possible D gene (5 bases). V lost 7 bases and J 1 base, leaving 13 bases between the germline ends. The CDR3 spans 14 residues. From germline, CDR1 is MDHEN and CDR2 SYDVKM. The CDR3 loop is CASTLGGSNYGYTF. The CDR3, as DNA: TGTGCCAGCACCCTCGGGGGGAGTAACTATGGCTACACCTTC.

The V gene is TRBV6-6, the J gene TRBJ1-1, with a tentative D call TRBD1 (6 bases). Germline V gives CDR1 MNHNY, CDR2 SVGAGI (reference sequence). The CDR3 runs to 15 residues. V was cut by 2 bases and J by 1 base, with 11 bases left in between. This CDR3 is CASSYDRPGNTEAFF. The CDR3 DNA sequence: TGTGCCAGCAGTTACGACAGGCCGGGGAACACTGAAGCTTTCTTT.

This chain connects TRBV5-1 to TRBJ2-5; tentatively, D is TRBD2 (5 bases). V lost 3 bases to trimming and J lost 0 bases, with 12 bases between them. CDR3 size: 15 residues. Germline CDR1 reads SGHRS; CDR2 reads YFSETQ. The CDR3, as DNA: TGCGCCAGCAGCTCCATAGCGCCGTACCAAGAGACCCAGTACTTC. It yields the protein CASSSIAPYQETQYF.

This clone was picked up one time. V gene TRBV27 combines with J gene TRBJ1-1; perhaps TRBD1 as D (6 bases). CDR3 length equals 15 residues. In germline, CDR1 is MNHEY, CDR2 SMNVEV (reference sequence). With 6 bases removed from V and 6 bases from J, the gap between germline ends came to 20 bases. CDR3 amino acids: CASRNLLGGASEAFF. In DNA, the CDR3 is TGTGCCAGCAGAAACCTCCTTGGGGGGGCATCTGAAGCTTTCTTT.

The chain has TRBV27 and TRBJ1-2; 9 nucleotides line up with TRBD1. Germline V lookup: CDR1 MNHEY, CDR2 SMNVEV (reference sequence). Trimming took 8 bases from V and 5 from J; bases not matched to a gene: 6. The CDR3 is made up of 13 amino acids. CDR3 DNA: TGTGCCAGCTCAGGACAGGGGAAGTATGGCTACACCTTC. It is translated as CASSGQGKYGYTF.

The genes are TRBV6-5 and TRBJ1-1, with 7 bases aligning to TRBD1. CDR1 and CDR2 from the germline V gene are MNHEY and SVGAGI. The trim removed 4 bases at V and 5 bases at J, leaving 7 bases unmatched. The CDR3 has 14 residues. The DNA for the CDR3 is TGTGCCAGCAGTTCCCGATACAGGGGAACTGAAGCTTTCTTT. It translates to CASSSRYRGTEAFF.

The gene calls are TRBV20-1 and TRBJ2-7; 8 positions match TRBD2. The germline gives CDR1 DFQATT, CDR2 SNEGSKA (reference sequence). Trimming at V came to 3 bases and at J to 3 bases, leaving 7 bases not matched to a gene. The CDR3 runs 14 residues. CDR3 sequence: CSASTSGNLYEQYF. The CDR3, as DNA: TGCAGTGCTAGTACTAGCGGTAACCTCTACGAGCAGTACTTC.

The V call is TRBV3-1 (or the pseudogene TRBV3-2), the J call TRBJ1-3; 7 bases align to TRBD1. CDR3 length: 13 amino acids. The junction had 2 bases not matched to a gene; V was cut back by 5 bases and J by 4 bases. Per the germline V gene, CDR1 is LGHDT and CDR2 is YNNKEL (reference sequence). The CDR3 DNA reads TGTGCCAGCAGCTACAGGGGCGGAAACACCATATATTTT. Translation gives CASSYRGGNTIYF.

This chain joins TRBV25-1 and TRBJ1-5; D is possibly TRBD1 (5 bases). CDR3 length equals 17 residues. Germline V gene data show CDR1 as MGHDK and CDR2 as SYGVNS. V lost 3 bases, J lost 2 bases, and 17 bases lay in between. Here the CDR3 reads CASSEGQDLYRNQPQHF. As DNA, the CDR3 is TGTGCCAGCAGTGAGGGGCAAGATCTTTATCGCAATCAGCCCCAGCATTTT.

Turning to this clone: The same CDR3 arises from other DNA sequences in this sample as well. The rearrangement links TRBV7-9 to TRBJ2-7; D unclear. CDR1 is SEHNR, CDR2 FQNEAQ, per germline (reference sequence). The CDR3 spans 11 residues. The ends were cut back, 5 bases at V and 3 bases at J, with 5 bases in the middle. The CDR3 nucleotides read TGTGCCAGCAGCCCCAGCTACGAGCAGTACTTC. Protein product: CASSPSYEQYF.

The rearrangement joins TRBV27 to TRBJ2-5, with a weak D call TRBD1 (5 bases). The CDR3 is made up of 16 amino acids. Germline assignment: CDR1 MNHEY and CDR2 SMNVEV (reference sequence). Trimming stripped 2 bases from V and 4 bases from J, with 17 bases between. CDR3: CASSLTPQGSVETQYF. In DNA form, the CDR3 reads TGTGCCAGCAGTTTAACCCCCCAGGGCTCGGTAGAGACCCAGTACTTC.